This TCR beta chain was documented in a study of T cells after yellow fever vaccination. Broader study findings: Only a small proportion of the clonotypes turned up in both the CD4 and the CD8 compartments, likely arising from convergent recombination. Although the secondary response was weaker, it peaked faster, at day 5 versus 15.

TCRdb redid the calling of the 5' RACE reads with MiXCR, one entry per CDR3 protein. The data contain about 170,000 distinct CDR3 sequences, approximately 6.2% of them singletons. This clonotype has at least ten counts. Its target is not known. This TCR came from a man younger than 35 who received the YFV17D yellow fever vaccine. The starting material was CD4+ T cells sorted from PBMCs, obtained on the day of the first yellow fever vaccination.

CDR3 DNA: TGTGCCAGCAGAATGAGACAGGGGATGAACACCGGGGAGCTGTTTTTT. Residues: CASRMRQGMNTGELFF. The chain employs TRBV5-4 and TRBJ2-2, with 8 nucleotides matching TRBD1. Looked up from germline, CDR1 is SGHNT and CDR2 is YYREEE (reference sequence). The CDR3 consists of 16 residues. J was trimmed by 1 base and V by 5 bases; bases with no gene match: 7.